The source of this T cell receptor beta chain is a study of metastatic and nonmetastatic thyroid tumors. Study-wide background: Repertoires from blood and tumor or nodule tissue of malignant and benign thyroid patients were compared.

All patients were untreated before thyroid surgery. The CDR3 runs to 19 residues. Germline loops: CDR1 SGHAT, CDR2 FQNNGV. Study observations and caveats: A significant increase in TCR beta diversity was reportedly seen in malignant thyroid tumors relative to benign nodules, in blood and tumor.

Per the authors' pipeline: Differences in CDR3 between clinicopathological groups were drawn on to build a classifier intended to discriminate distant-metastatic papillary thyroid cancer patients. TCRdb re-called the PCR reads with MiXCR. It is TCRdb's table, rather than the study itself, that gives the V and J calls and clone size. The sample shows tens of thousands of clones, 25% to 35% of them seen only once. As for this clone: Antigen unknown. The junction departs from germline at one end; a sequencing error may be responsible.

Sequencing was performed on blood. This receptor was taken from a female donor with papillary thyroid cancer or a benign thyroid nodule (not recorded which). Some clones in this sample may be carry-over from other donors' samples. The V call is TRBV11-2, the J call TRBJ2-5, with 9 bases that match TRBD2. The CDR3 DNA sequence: TGTGCCAGCAGCTTATCTACCCTCTTAGCGGGGGTCGCCCAAGATACCCAGTACTTC. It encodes CASSLSTLLAGVAQDTQYF.